The 6 T cell receptor beta chains below were found in one sample sequenced in a study of PD-L1 blockade in urothelial cancer. Assay used: immunoSEQ multiplex PCR; TCRdb lists only in-frame clones, some missing. The data show some 120,000 clones, with 86% seen just once and 2.4% held by the top ten. The sample's time point: peripheral blood 6 weeks after treatment start. The starting material was PBMCs, obtained around atezolizumab (anti-PD-L1) treatment. The source of these receptors is a man aged 45 to 65 with urothelial cancer.

The J gene is TRBJ2-1, the V gene TRBV6-5; 7 nucleotides agree with TRBD2. The germline gives CDR1 MNHEY, CDR2 SVGAGI. Trimming cost V 0 bases and J 9 bases; bases outside gene matches: 8. This CDR3 comprises 15 residues. CDR3 coding DNA: TGTGCCAGCAGTTACTCGACGGGGGGAGTTCGTGAGCAGTTCTTC. Amino acid sequence: CASSYSTGGVREQFF.

This clone was seen a few times. The J gene is TRBJ2-7, the V gene TRBV6-5; 12 bases agree with TRBD2. This CDR3 region has 14 residues. V gave up 5 bases and J gave up 3 bases; unmatched junction bases: 2. Per the germline V gene, CDR1 is MNHEY and CDR2 is SVGAGI. The CDR3: CASSQLAGGYEQYF. The CDR3 region has the DNA TGTGCCAGCAGTCAACTAGCGGGAGGCTACGAGCAGTACTTC.

J is TRBJ2-1 and V is TRBV27; D possibly corresponds to TRBD2 (5 bases). The CDR3 sequence is 15 residues long. Trimming removed 5 bases from V and 7 bases from J, with 18 bases in between. In germline, CDR1 is MNHEY, CDR2 SMNVEV (reference sequence). CDR3 protein: CASSEVWRPGNEQFF. The CDR3 DNA sequence: TGTGCCAGCAGTGAAGTATGGCGGCCGGGGAATGAGCAGTTCTTC.

V usage is TRBV6-5 and J usage is TRBJ2-7; D is ambiguous. This CDR3 has 13 residues. V lost 8 bases and J 4 bases, leaving 15 bases between the germline ends. Germline assignment: CDR1 MNHEY and CDR2 SVGAGI. CDR3 sequence (DNA): TGTGCCAGCCAGCTCACCAGGCAGTACGAGCAGTACTTC. It translates to CASQLTRQYEQYF.

J is TRBJ2-1 and V is TRBV4-1; tentatively, D is TRBD1 (8 bases). From germline, CDR1 is MGHRA and CDR2 YSYEKL. The CDR3 covers 15 residues. The V end was cut by 5 bases, the J end by 7 bases, with 18 bases between. The CDR3 spells CASSAGDRQFNEQFF. The CDR3 nucleotides are TGCGCCAGCAGCGCGGGGGACAGGCAGTTTAATGAGCAGTTCTTC.

The chain recombines TRBV19 with TRBJ1-1; 9 bases agree with TRBD1. The germline CDR1 and CDR2 sequences are LNHDA and SQIVND (reference sequence). V lost 4 bases to trimming and J lost 6 bases; unmatched junction nucleotides: 12. This CDR3 comprises 16 residues. DNA for the CDR3: TGTGCCAGTAGTACCGGGACAGGGTTCGGGGGAGCTGAAGCTTTCTTT. It codes for CASSTGTGFGGAEAFF.